The rows below give T cell receptor beta chains drawn from one sample of a study of tumor T cells in aggressive B-cell lymphoma. The table came from immunoSEQ multiplex PCR; TCRdb's copy has only in-frame clones and leaves some out. The table includes about 3,000 clones, 86% detected once. The sequenced sample was tumor tissue. These receptors originate from an adult with diffuse large B cell lymphoma. Both conserved end residues are part of each CDR3. A D gene is named only where the DNA matches it firmly. For some rows the clone size is stated as once, few or many, or as a class when expanded; others skip it.

>TRBV6-5|TRBD1|TRBJ1-4|-
TGTGCCAGCAGTTCCACAGGGGAAAACGAAAAACTGTTTTTT
CASSSTGENEKLFF
>TRBV7-2|-|TRBJ1-1|-
TGTGCCAGCAGCAAAACGACAGGCCAGAACACTGAAGCTTTCTTT
CASSKTTGQNTEAFF
>TRBV4-3|-|TRBJ2-5|-
TGCGCCAGCAGCCAGACCCCTAGGGGAGAGACCCAGTACTTC
CASSQTPRGETQYF
>TRBV21-1|-|TRBJ1-4|-
TGTGCCAGCAACCCACTATACCGAAGCAAAGTTAGGGCGGGGCGTAGTGAAAAACTGTTTTTT
CASNPLYRSKVRAGRSEKLFF
>TRBV7-3|-|TRBJ2-7|once
TGTGCCAGCAGCTTTGCGGGTGGAAGGGAGCAGTACTTC
CASSFAGGREQYF
>TRBV7-2|-|TRBJ1-2|-
TGTGCCAGCAGCTTATCCGAACTTAATTATGGCTACACCTTC
CASSLSELNYGYTF
>TRBV29-1|-|TRBJ2-7|-
TGCAGCGCCCTTATGACACCTTACGAGCAGTACTTC
CSALMTPYEQYF
>TRBV30|-|TRBJ1-4|-
TGTGCCTGGCATACCGCGGGGGATGAAAAACTGTTTTTT
CAWHTAGDEKLFF
>TRBV29-1|-|TRBJ1-1|few
TGCAGCGTTCCCCATCAGGGTGCGACTGAAGCTTTCTTT
CSVPHQGATEAFF
>TRBV5-4|-|TRBJ1-1|once
TGTGCCAGCAGCTTGGACACCATGAACACTGAAGCTTTCTTT
CASSLDTMNTEAFF
>TRBV2|-|TRBJ2-1|-
TGTGCCAGCAGGGACTCCCCAAATCCCCAGCATGAGCAGTTCTTC
CASRDSPNPQHEQFF
>TRBV21-1|-|TRBJ2-3|-
TGTGCCAGGAGGACAGTTTCATCCACAGATACGCAGTATTTT
CARRTVSSTDTQYF
>TRBV21-1|-|TRBJ2-5|-
TGTGCCAGCAGCAAAGTTCAGGGGGTGGGGGAGCAGTACTTC
CASSKVQGVGEQYF
>TRBV13|-|TRBJ2-1|-
TGTGCCAGCAGCATCTCTAGGGCGGGGGAGCAGTTCTTC
CASSISRAGEQFF